This entry lists 26 T cell receptor beta chains sequenced from one sample in a study of OX40 agonist ivuxolimab in advanced cancers. Measured with immunoSEQ multiplex PCR; TCRdb has only the in-frame clones, and not every one. The sample includes tens of thousands of clones, 80% to 95% of them seen just once. Sequences were derived from CD4+ or CD8+ T cells sorted from blood, sampled in a trial of the OX40 agonist ivuxolimab. Receptor source: an adult with an advanced solid tumor such as melanoma, head and neck, liver or kidney cancer.

The chain has TRBV5-6 and TRBJ2-3; the match to TRBD2 covers 8 bases. Trimming removed 4 bases from V and 2 bases from J; junction bases left unmatched: 6. This CDR3 is 15 amino acids long. The germline gives CDR1 SGHDT, CDR2 YYEEEE. CDR3 sequence: CASSPGSGTTDTQYF. Here the CDR3 DNA reads TGTGCCAGCAGCCCCGGTAGCGGGACCACAGATACGCAGTATTTT.

The V call is TRBV7-2, the J call TRBJ2-1, with TRBD2 identical over 16 bases. After removal of 5 bases from V and 8 bases from J, the junction contained 6 bases not matched to a gene. CDR1 is SGHTA and CDR2 is FQGNSA in the germline V gene. The CDR3 runs to 16 residues. The CDR3 DNA sequence: TGTGCCAGCAGCCGCTTGGGACTAGCGGGAGGGGATGAGCAGTTCTTC. Translating it yields CASSRLGLAGGDEQFF.

This clone was found once. This chain uses TRBV6-5 with TRBJ1-1; maybe TRBD1 (6 bases). Per the germline V gene, CDR1 is MNHEY and CDR2 is SVGAGI. This CDR3 has 14 amino acids. The germline V and J ends were trimmed by 1 base and 5 bases, with 11 bases remaining between them. This CDR3 is CASSYLGGGTEAFF. CDR3 sequence (DNA): TGTGCCAGCAGTTACTTGGGGGGCGGGACTGAAGCTTTCTTT.

This clone showed up just once. The chain is built from TRBV18 and TRBJ2-5; D ambiguous. Germline CDR1 is KGHSH and CDR2 is LQKENI. Trimming took off 6 bases at V and 3 bases at J, with 14 bases between the two ends. The CDR3 runs to 14 residues. The CDR3 here is CASSLVVAEETQYF. The CDR3 coding sequence is TGTGCCAGCTCTCTGGTGGTAGCCGAAGAGACCCAGTACTTC.

The CDR3, as DNA: TGTGCCAGCAGCCCTCGGACAGCCCTTACCACCGGGGAGCTGTTTTTT. This codes for CASSPRTALTTGELFF. The chain recombines TRBV7-2 with TRBJ2-2; D may be TRBD1 (6 bases). Germline V gene lookup returns CDR1 SGHTA and CDR2 FQGNSA. Deletions cut 5 bases from V and 4 bases from J, with 17 bases between. The CDR3 contains 16 residues.

The genes are TRBV4-3 and TRBJ1-5; possibly TRBD1 for D (5 bases). Trimming pared 1 base from V and 4 bases from J, leaving 11 bases between. Germline-derived CDR1 and CDR2 are LGHNA and YSLEER. The CDR3 is 15 residues long. The DNA of the CDR3 is TGCGCCAGCAGCCAAGCGTGGCAGGGAAATCAGCCCCAGCATTTT. Protein product: CASSQAWQGNQPQHF.

CDR3 amino acids: CASSPLQTDTQYF. In nucleotides, the CDR3 is TGTGCCAGCAGCCCACTACAAACAGATACGCAGTATTTT. This rearrangement joins TRBV7-2 to TRBJ2-3, with unresolved D. The ends were cut back, 5 bases at V and 3 bases at J, with 9 bases in the middle. This CDR3 comprises 13 residues. In germline, CDR1 is SGHTA, CDR2 FQGNSA.

The chain combines TRBV5-1 with TRBJ2-5; D is undetermined. V gave up 3 bases and J gave up 5 bases, with 11 bases separating them. There are 13 residues in the CDR3. The germline V gene encodes CDR1 SGHRS and CDR2 YFSETQ. The CDR3 loop reads CASSWAVLETQYF. The CDR3 DNA sequence: TGCGCCAGCAGCTGGGCGGTTCTGGAGACCCAGTACTTC.

V usage is TRBV10-3 and J usage is TRBJ1-3, with D hard to call. The germline V gene has CDR1 ENHRY and CDR2 SYGVKD. Trimming cost V 4 bases and J 0 bases, with 16 bases left between them. The CDR3 length is 17 residues. The CDR3 coding sequence is TGTGCCATCAGTGGGCCTTCAGAAGGGTACTCTGGAAACACCATATATTTT. Protein: CAISGPSEGYSGNTIYF.

The chain employs TRBV6-4 and TRBJ1-2, with D unclear. Trimming removed 5 bases from V and 4 bases from J, with 17 bases in between. This CDR3 contains 15 residues. CDR1 is MRHNA and CDR2 is SNTAGT in the germline V gene. The CDR3 DNA follows: TGTGCCAGCAGTATGGAACACGGAAAGACCTATGGCTACACCTTC. This encodes CASSMEHGKTYGYTF.

The chain carries TRBV19 and TRBJ1-2; no clear D. This CDR3 comprises 15 residues. V lost 1 base, J lost 2 bases, and 11 bases lay in between. The germline V gene encodes CDR1 LNHDA and CDR2 SQIVND (reference sequence). Here the CDR3 reads CASSIGNAANYGYTF. The CDR3 nucleotides are TGTGCCAGTAGTATAGGTAACGCGGCAAACTATGGCTACACCTTC.

V gene TRBV10-3 combines with J gene TRBJ2-1, with 14 bases that match TRBD2. Trimming removed 7 bases from V and 5 bases from J; junction bases left unmatched: 10. The CDR3 has 17 amino acids. Germline V gene lookup returns CDR1 ENHRY and CDR2 SYGVKD. The CDR3 spells CAIIARLAGGPHNEQFF. CDR3 DNA sequence: TGTGCCATCATCGCCCGACTAGCGGGAGGGCCTCACAATGAGCAGTTCTTC.

The chain is built from TRBV15 and TRBJ2-7; D perhaps matches TRBD2 (5 bases). With 3 bases removed from V and 0 bases from J, the gap between germline ends came to 9 bases. In germline, CDR1 is LNHNV, CDR2 YYDKDF (reference sequence). The CDR3 totals 14 residues. In DNA, the CDR3 is TGTGCCACCAGCAGGGTAGCGAGCTCCTACGAGCAGTACTTC. Its protein is CATSRVASSYEQYF.

This clone was detected only a few times. This chain links TRBV7-6 with TRBJ1-1, with TRBD1 matching over 7 bases. With 2 bases clipped from V and 5 bases from J, the junction kept 2 bases outside the gene matches. The CDR3 has 13 amino acids. The germline V gene has CDR1 SGHVS and CDR2 FNYEAQ. The CDR3 bases are TGTGCCAGCAGCTTACAGGGGGATACTGAAGCTTTCTTT. Its protein product is CASSLQGDTEAFF.

The chain uses TRBV19 and TRBJ2-7; D tentatively fits TRBD1 or TRBD2 (5 bases each). CDR1 LNHDA and CDR2 SQIVND come from the germline V gene (reference sequence). The ends were cut back, 2 bases at V and 6 bases at J, with 14 bases in the middle. The CDR3 contains 14 residues. CDR3 protein: CASSIRGQGAEQYF. As DNA, the CDR3 is TGTGCCAGTAGTATACGAGGGCAGGGTGCCGAGCAGTACTTC.

The chain employs TRBV5-4 and TRBJ2-7; 7 positions agree with TRBD1. The CDR3 extends over 14 amino acids. The germline CDR1 and CDR2 sequences are SGHNT and YYREEE (reference sequence). J was trimmed by 1 base and V by 4 bases; bases with no gene match: 5. CDR3 sequence reads: CASSPWTGSYEQYF. The CDR3 nucleotides read TGTGCCAGCAGCCCCTGGACAGGATCCTACGAGCAGTACTTC.

This chain links TRBV7-9 with TRBJ1-6; D ambiguous. With 7 bases removed from V and 7 bases from J, the gap between germline ends came to 11 bases. This CDR3 has 13 residues. CDR1 is SEHNR and CDR2 is FQNEAQ in the germline V gene (reference sequence). CDR3 bases: TGTGCCAGCATGGAACAGTACAATTCACCCCTCCACTTT. It yields the protein CASMEQYNSPLHF. The variable domain in full, completed from reference TRBV7-9 and TRBJ1-6, reads DTGVSQNPRHKITKRGQNVTFRCDPISEHNRLYWYRQTLGQGPEFLTYFQNEAQLEKSRLLSDRFSAERPKGSFSTLEIQRTEQGDSAMYLCASMEQYNSPLHFGNGTRLTVT.

This chain uses TRBV19 with TRBJ1-1; 10 nucleotides align to TRBD1. In germline, CDR1 is LNHDA, CDR2 SQIVND (reference sequence). V was pared by 6 bases and J by 7 bases, with 8 bases of the junction left unmatched. The CDR3 extends over 14 amino acids. As DNA, the CDR3 is TGTGCCAGTAGCGGGGACAGGGGATATGATGAAGCTTTCTTT. Residues: CASSGDRGYDEAFF. Full variable domain (missing parts from reference TRBV19 and TRBJ1-1): DGGITQSPKYLFRKEGQNVTLSCEQNLNHDAMYWYRQDPGQGLRLIYYSQIVNDFQKGDIAEGYSVSREKKESFPLTVTSAQKNPTAFYLCASSGDRGYDEAFFGQGTRLTVV.

This chain uses TRBV30 with TRBJ2-1; TRBD2 agrees at 7 bases. V gave up 3 bases and J gave up 1 base; unmatched junction bases: 6. The CDR3 contains 15 residues. Germline V lookup: CDR1 GTSNPN, CDR2 SVGIG (reference sequence). This chain's CDR3 is CAWRPTSSSYNEQFF. DNA for the CDR3: TGTGCCTGGAGGCCGACTAGCAGTTCCTACAATGAGCAGTTCTTC.

V is TRBV10-2 and J is TRBJ2-5; 7 bases align to TRBD1. Germline V gene data show CDR1 as WSHSY and CDR2 as SAAADI. V gave up 6 bases and J gave up 5 bases; unmatched junction bases: 9. This CDR3 is 14 amino acids long. The CDR3 nucleotides are TGCGCCAGCAGCCTAGGGGGCTTGGGTGAGACCCAGTACTTC. This gives the protein CASSLGGLGETQYF.

The CDR3 spells CASSLEPRFEAFF. Here the CDR3 DNA reads TGTGCCAGCAGCTTAGAACCCAGGTTTGAAGCTTTCTTT. The chain joins TRBV11-3 to TRBJ1-1; D is unclear. CDR1 is SGHNT and CDR2 is YENEEA in the germline V gene. V was trimmed by 0 bases and J by 7 bases, leaving 9 bases between them. CDR3 length: 13 residues.

The gene calls are TRBV14 and TRBJ1-3, with a tentative D call TRBD1 (5 bases). The CDR3 spans 14 residues. V was trimmed by 0 bases and J by 7 bases, leaving 10 bases between them. Germline CDR1 is SGHDN and CDR2 is FVKESK. The DNA of the CDR3 is TGTGCCAGCAGCCAAGACTACGGGGCGAACACCATATATTTT. Its protein product is CASSQDYGANTIYF.

This chain connects TRBV2 to TRBJ2-2, with unresolved D. Germline V gene data show CDR1 as SNHLY and CDR2 as FYNNEI. The V end was cut by 5 bases, the J end by 0 bases, with 19 bases between. The CDR3 sequence is 18 residues long. In nucleotides, the CDR3 is TGTGCCAGCAGTTCGGCCCCCCGTATTGAGTCGAACACCGGGGAGCTGTTTTTT. It yields the protein CASSSAPRIESNTGELFF.

The chain uses TRBV10-3 and TRBJ2-3; perhaps TRBD2 as D (6 bases). Deletions cut 3 bases from V and 5 bases from J, with 12 bases between. Germline CDR1 and CDR2: ENHRY and SYGVKD. This CDR3 spans 14 amino acids. The CDR3 loop is CAISDTGVLDTQYF. Written as DNA, the CDR3 is TGTGCCATCAGTGACACGGGAGTACTAGATACGCAGTATTTT.

The chain joins TRBV27 to TRBJ2-1, with unresolved D. Deletions cut 5 bases from V and 0 bases from J, with 11 bases between. The CDR3 has 15 residues. The germline V gene has CDR1 MNHEY and CDR2 SMNVEV (reference sequence). The CDR3 bases are TGTGCCAGCAGTAGAACAACCTTCTCCTACAATGAGCAGTTCTTC. It is translated as CASSRTTFSYNEQFF.

The chain recombines TRBV4-2 with TRBJ2-7; D is ambiguous. The CDR3 extends over 15 amino acids. Between the trimmed V and J ends, which lost 4 bases and 5 bases, there was a span of 18 bases. The V gene's germline CDR1 is LGHNA and CDR2 YNFKEQ. The CDR3 DNA follows: TGTGCCAGCAGCCCGGCGGCGGTAAGAACCCACGAGCAGTACTTC. This translates into CASSPAAVRTHEQYF.